This TCR gamma chain was documented in a study of intestinal T cells in coeliac disease (dated by TCRdb to about 2020). Background for the entire study: Coeliac patients were much younger than controls, with mean ages of 16.0 versus 54.8 years in the TRG cohort. A second, larger TCR-gamma (TRG) cohort included duodenal biopsies from 33 coeliac disease patients and approximately 21 non-coeliac controls. The TCR-delta (TRD) cohort included duodenal biopsies from approximately 11 coeliac disease patients and approximately 11 non-coeliac controls.

The library was built by means of multiplex PCR. The run used an Ion Torrent PGM. TRG repertoires were amplified from approximately 0.2 ug of biopsy DNA using the LymphoTrack kit, whose primers carry Illumina adapters. After purification with AMPure XP beads and quantification on a 2100 Bioanalyzer, the TRG amplicons were pooled in equimolar amounts. TRG libraries were sequenced on an Ion PGM instrument. The authors' pipeline ran thus. FastX removed reads in which more than 10% of nucleotides fell below the per-patient third-quartile quality score. Alignment of reads was performed with IMGT/HighV-QUEST so that V, D and J genes were assigned, CDR3 regions were identified and functionality was assessed. Sequences were converted to amino acids, and every sequence predicted to be non-functional was removed. CDR3s were split into kmers with and without positional annotation, PCA was performed on kmer frequencies, and samples were clustered using all 1023 combinations of PCs 1-10. Leave-one-out cross-validation was used to validate the classification, with parameters re-optimised on the remaining samples in each round. Shannon diversity was calculated with the vegan R package from repeated random subsamples, each the size of the lowest read count. TCRdb called clones from the public reads with CATT, and repeated DNA sequences were later combined into one row. TCRdb's processing, not the authors' own work, is the source of the V and J calls. Counted in this sample were 550 to 850 gamma-chain clones; roughly 48% of them appeared once. The ten largest clones add up to approximately 22% of the sample.

For CDR1 and CDR2, the germline V gene lists EGSTGY and YDSYTSSV. The cysteine opens and the phenylalanine closes a CDR3 of 13 amino acids. Only the CDR3 DNA is retained, 39 bases long and in frame from the first base. For this chain, trimming is 0 bases at the V end and 6 bases at the J end, and the number of junction bases without a gene match is 5. What the study reported, not specific to this receptor: Of about 54 biopsies, roughly 51 (about 94%) were correctly classified by TRG clustering, and a leave-one-out accuracy of approximately 87% was reported. TRD kmer-based clustering correctly classified all 20 or so biopsies in training, with a reported leave-one-out accuracy of about 93%. A significant age difference was observed between coeliac and control groups, although significant classification was not yielded by an age-split analysis. FFPE-derived DNA was found to be relatively degraded, and loss of a proportion of TCR sequences in each sample was likely caused by this degradation. Repeated CDR3 amino acid sequences could not be distinguished from PCR duplicates.

This clone is identified as large (0.1 to 1%). Its antigen target is currently unknown. Base quality data are lacking; no much larger clone is found one base away. For each case, genomic DNA was isolated from ten 5-um FFPE scrolls with the QIAamp DNA FFPE tissue kit. To test whether coeliac disease can be classified from the TCR repertoire, the study used fully anonymised formalin-fixed paraffin-embedded duodenal biopsies that were not needed for diagnosis. This chain is built from TRGV4 and TRGJ1 or TRGJ2. This sequence was found in a human donor with celiac disease. The source material was a duodenal biopsy. DNA sequence: TGTGCCACCTGGGATGGGCTGGGTTATAAGAAACTCTTT. Its product reads: CATWDGLGYKKLF.